The rows below give T cell receptor beta chains drawn from one sample of a study of CD8 T cells in ankylosing spondylitis. TCRdb analysed the 5' RACE reads with MiXCR anew, one entry per CDR3 protein. The repertoire holds a few hundred thousand distinct CDR3 sequences, roughly 12% seen once, with under 7.5% in the top ten. The sequencing sample was made of blood, either unsorted or a sorted T cell fraction (not recorded which). These TCRs come from a male donor with ankylosing spondylitis. The conserved cysteine and the conserved F or W are not part of the CDR3 here.

>TRBJ1-2|TRBV7-2
ASSLTGRDGYT
>TRBJ2-1|TRBV5-1
ASSAAPERNEQF
>TRBJ2-7|TRBV10-3
AISERRALQSYEQY
>TRBJ2-1|TRBV7-2
ASSLVQRGGFGQF
>TRBJ2-2|TRBV5-1
ASSLAAGPTGELF
>TRBJ1-2|TRBV6-2/TRBV6-3
ASSSRQGRGGYT
>TRBJ1-1|TRBV6-1
AGGGQGNTEAF
>TRBJ2-1|TRBV27
ATTRRENTEQF
>TRBJ2-7|TRBV20-1
SATGPGQGFYEQY
>TRBJ2-7|TRBV28
ASWAGIVYEQY
>TRBJ2-1|TRBV5-1
ASSMEGSYNEQF
>TRBJ2-7|TRBV2
ASSGVLAGAEQY
>TRBJ1-1|TRBV19
ASSRQGRNTEAF
>TRBJ2-2|TRBV7-9
ASRFSGSNGELF
>TRBJ1-1|TRBV7-6
ASSSGQGAGGTEAF
>TRBJ2-2|TRBV2
ASIRANTGELF
>TRBJ2-1|TRBV4-2
ASSQDIGEYEQF
>TRBJ1-4|TRBV7-9
ASSLERRADEKLF
>TRBJ1-2|TRBV5-1
ASSLPQGDGYT